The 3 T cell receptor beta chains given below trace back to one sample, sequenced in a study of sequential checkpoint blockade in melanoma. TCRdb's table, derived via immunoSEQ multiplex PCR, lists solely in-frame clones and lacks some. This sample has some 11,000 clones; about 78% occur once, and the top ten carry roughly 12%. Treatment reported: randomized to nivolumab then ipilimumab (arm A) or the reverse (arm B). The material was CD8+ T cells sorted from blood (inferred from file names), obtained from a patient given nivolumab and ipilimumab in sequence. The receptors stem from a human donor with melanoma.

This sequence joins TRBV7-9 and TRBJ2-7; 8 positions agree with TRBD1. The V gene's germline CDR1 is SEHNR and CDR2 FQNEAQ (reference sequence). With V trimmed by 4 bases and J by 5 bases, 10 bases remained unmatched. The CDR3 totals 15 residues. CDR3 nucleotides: TGTGCCAGCAGCTCAGGACAGGGTGAGACGGACGAGCAGTACTTC. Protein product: CASSSGQGETDEQYF.

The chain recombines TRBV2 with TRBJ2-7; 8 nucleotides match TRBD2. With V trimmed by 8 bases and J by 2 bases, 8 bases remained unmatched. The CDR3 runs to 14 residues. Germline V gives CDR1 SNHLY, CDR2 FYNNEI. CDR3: CASDAGGLTYEQYF. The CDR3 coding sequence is TGTGCCAGCGATGCGGGGGGCCTTACCTACGAGCAGTACTTC.

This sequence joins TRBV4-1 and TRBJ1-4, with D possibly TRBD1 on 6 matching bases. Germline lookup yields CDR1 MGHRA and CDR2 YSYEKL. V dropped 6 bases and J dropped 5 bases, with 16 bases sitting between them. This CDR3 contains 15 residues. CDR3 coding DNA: TGCGCCAGCAGTCCCAGCCCGACAGGAAATGAAAAACTGTTTTTT. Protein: CASSPSPTGNEKLFF.